One sample yielded the 3 T cell receptor beta chains listed below, sequenced in a study of post-analysis software for immune sequencing data. The authors incorporated unique molecular identifiers into the TCR beta cDNA libraries. TCRdb reprocessed the PCR reads with MiXCR, giving one entry per CDR3 protein. Here the sample spans roughly 150,000 distinct CDR3 sequences, approximately 35% being singletons. Sequenced material: blood, taken after autologous hematopoietic stem cell transplantation. Receptors were obtained from a girl under 18 with multiple sclerosis.

The V gene is TRBV24-1, the J gene TRBJ1-5; D gene unclear. This CDR3 is built from 13 residues. CDR1 and CDR2 (germline): KGHDR, SFDVKD. V lost 5 bases and J lost 2, with 6 bases in between. The chain's CDR3 is CATSGRGNQPQHF. CDR3 in DNA: TGTGCCACCAGTGGGAGAGGCAATCAGCCCCAGCATTTT.

The rearrangement uses TRBV9 and TRBJ2-1; 8 bases map to TRBD2. The J call may be in error: the DNA end matches TRBJ2-7 better. The CDR3 totals 15 residues. In germline, CDR1 is SGDLS, CDR2 YYNGEE. The CDR3 DNA sequence: TGTGCCAGCAGCGTAGACGGGAGGGCCATCAATGAGCAGTACTTC. This sequence encodes CASSVDGRAINEQYF.

As regards this clonotype: Since a much larger clone is just one base distant, this may be a read error. J is TRBJ2-1 and V is TRBV27; maybe TRBD1 (5 bases). The CDR3 is 15 residues long. Germline V gives CDR1 MNHEY, CDR2 SMNVEV (reference sequence). Trimming left V 5 bases short and J 2 bases short, with 13 bases between. The CDR3 sequence is CASSPRTRAYNEQFF. Written as DNA, the CDR3 is TGTGCCAGCAGTCCACGGACAAGGGCCTACAATGAGCAGTTCTTC.